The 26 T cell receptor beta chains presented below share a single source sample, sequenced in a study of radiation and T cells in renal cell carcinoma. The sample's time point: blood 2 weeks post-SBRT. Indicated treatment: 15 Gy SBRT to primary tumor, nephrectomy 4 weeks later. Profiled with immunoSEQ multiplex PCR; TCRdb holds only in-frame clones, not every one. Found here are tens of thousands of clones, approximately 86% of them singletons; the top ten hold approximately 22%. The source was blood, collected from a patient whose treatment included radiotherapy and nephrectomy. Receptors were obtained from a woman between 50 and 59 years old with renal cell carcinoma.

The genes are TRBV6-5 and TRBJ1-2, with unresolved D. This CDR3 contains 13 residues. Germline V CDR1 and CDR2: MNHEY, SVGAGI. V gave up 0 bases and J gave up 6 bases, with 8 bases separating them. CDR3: CASSYSGGHGYTF. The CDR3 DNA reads TGTGCCAGCAGTTACTCGGGTGGGCATGGCTACACCTTC.

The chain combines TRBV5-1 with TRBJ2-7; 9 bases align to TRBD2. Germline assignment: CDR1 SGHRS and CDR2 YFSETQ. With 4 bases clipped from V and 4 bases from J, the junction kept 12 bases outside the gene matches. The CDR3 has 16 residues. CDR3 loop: CASSTGSASGTYEQYF. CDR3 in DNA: TGCGCCAGCAGCACGGGATCGGCTAGCGGGACGTACGAGCAGTACTTC.

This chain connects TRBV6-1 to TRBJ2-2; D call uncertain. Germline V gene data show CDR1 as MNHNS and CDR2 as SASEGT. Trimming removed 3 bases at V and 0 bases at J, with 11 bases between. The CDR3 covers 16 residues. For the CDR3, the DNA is TGTGCCAGCAGTGAGCTATACGTCGCGAACACCGGGGAGCTGTTTTTT. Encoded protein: CASSELYVANTGELFF.

This chain's CDR3 is CASSEDTGAYEQYF. The CDR3 DNA follows: TGTGCCAGCAGTGAAGATACAGGGGCCTACGAGCAGTACTTC. This chain connects TRBV6-1 to TRBJ2-7; TRBD1 agrees at 7 bases. CDR1 MNHNS and CDR2 SASEGT come from the germline V gene. V lost 1 base, J lost 2 bases, and 2 bases stayed unmatched. The CDR3 contains 14 residues.

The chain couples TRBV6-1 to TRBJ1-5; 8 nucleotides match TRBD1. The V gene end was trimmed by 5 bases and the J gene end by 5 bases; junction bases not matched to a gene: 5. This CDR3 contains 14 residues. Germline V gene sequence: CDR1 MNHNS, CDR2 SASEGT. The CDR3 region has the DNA TGTGCCAGCAGTAAAGGACAGGGAGATCAGCCCCAGCATTTT. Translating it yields CASSKGQGDQPQHF.

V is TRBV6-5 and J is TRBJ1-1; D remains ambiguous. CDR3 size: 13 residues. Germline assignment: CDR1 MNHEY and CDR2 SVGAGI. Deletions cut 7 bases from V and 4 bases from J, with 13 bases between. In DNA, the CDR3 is TGTGCCAGCACACGGGCAGGCATCACTGAAGCTTTCTTT. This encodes CASTRAGITEAFF.

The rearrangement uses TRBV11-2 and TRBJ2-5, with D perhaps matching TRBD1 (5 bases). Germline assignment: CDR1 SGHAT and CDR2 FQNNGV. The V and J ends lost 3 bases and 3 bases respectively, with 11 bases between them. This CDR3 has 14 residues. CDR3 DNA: TGTGCCAGCAGCTTCGGCAGGGCTGAAGAGACCCAGTACTTC. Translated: CASSFGRAEETQYF.

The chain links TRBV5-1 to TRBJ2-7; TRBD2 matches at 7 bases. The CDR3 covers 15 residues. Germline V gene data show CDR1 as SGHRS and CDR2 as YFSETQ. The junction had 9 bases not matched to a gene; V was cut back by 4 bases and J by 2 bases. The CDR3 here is CASSHSRDYPYEQYF. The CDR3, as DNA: TGCGCCAGCAGCCACAGCCGGGACTACCCCTACGAGCAGTACTTC.

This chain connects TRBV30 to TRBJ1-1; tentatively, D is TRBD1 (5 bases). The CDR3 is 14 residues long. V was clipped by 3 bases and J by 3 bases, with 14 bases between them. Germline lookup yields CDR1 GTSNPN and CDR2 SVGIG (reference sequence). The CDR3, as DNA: TGTGCCTGGAGCCCTGGGGCGCGGGACACTGAAGCTTTCTTT. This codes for CAWSPGARDTEAFF.

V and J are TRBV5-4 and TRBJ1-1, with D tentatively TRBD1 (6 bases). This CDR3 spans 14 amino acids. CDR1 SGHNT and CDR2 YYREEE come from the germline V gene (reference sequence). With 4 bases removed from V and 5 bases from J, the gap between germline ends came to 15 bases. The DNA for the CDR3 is TGTGCCAGCAGCCGTCAGGGGACGACAACTGAAGCTTTCTTT. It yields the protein CASSRQGTTTEAFF.

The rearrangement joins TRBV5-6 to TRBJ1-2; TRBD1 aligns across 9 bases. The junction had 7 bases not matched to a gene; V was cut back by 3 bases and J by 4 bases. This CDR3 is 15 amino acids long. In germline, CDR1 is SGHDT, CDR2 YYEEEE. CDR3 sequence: CASSSQGASLYGYTF. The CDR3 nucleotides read TGTGCCAGCAGCTCACAGGGGGCCTCTCTCTATGGCTACACCTTC. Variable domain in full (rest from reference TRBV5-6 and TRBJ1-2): DAGVTQSPTHLIKTRGQQVTLRCSPKSGHDTVSWYQQALGQGPQFIFQYYEEEERQRGNFPDRFSGHQFPNYSSELNVNALLLGDSALYLCASSSQGASLYGYTFGSGTRLTVV.

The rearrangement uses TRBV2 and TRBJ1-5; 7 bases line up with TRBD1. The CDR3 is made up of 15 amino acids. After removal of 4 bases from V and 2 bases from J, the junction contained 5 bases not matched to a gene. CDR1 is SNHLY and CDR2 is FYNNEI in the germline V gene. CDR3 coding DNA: TGTGCCAGCAGTGGAGGGGGCTGGGGCAATCAGCCCCAGCATTTT. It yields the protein CASSGGGWGNQPQHF.

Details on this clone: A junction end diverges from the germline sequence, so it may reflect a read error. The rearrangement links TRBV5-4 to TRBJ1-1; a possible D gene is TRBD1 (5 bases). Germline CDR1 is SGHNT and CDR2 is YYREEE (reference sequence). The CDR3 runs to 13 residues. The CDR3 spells CASSSQEGWGSGF. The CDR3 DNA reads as TGTGCCAGCAGCTCCCAAGAAGGTTGGGGGTCGGGGTTT.

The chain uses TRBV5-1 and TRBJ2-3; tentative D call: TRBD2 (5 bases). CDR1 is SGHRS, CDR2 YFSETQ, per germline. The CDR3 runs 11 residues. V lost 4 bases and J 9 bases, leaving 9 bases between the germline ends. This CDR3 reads CASSGSETQYF. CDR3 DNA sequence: TGCGCCAGCAGCGGGAGCGAGACGCAGTATTTT. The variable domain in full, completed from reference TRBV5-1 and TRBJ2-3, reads KAGVTQTPRYLIKTRGQQVTLSCSPISGHRSVSWYQQTPGQGLQFLFEYFSETQRNKGNFPGRFSGRQFSNSRSEMNVSTLELGDSALYLCASSGSETQYFGPGTRLTVL.

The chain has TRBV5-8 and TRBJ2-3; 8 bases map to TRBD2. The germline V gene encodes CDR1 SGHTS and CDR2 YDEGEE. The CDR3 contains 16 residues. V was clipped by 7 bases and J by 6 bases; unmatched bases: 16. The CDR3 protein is CASVRLTSDSSDTQYF. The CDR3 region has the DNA TGTGCCAGCGTAAGGCTGACTAGCGATTCCTCGGATACGCAGTATTTT.

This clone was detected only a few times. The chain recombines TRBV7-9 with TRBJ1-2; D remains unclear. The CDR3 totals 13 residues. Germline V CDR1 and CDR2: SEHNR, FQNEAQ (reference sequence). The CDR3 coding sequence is TGTGCTCTGGTGGCGGACGCTAACTATGGCTACACCTTC. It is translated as CALVADANYGYTF.

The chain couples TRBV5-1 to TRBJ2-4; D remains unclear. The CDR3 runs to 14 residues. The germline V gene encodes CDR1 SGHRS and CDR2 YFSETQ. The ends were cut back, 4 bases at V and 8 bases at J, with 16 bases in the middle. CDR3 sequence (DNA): TGCGCCAGCAGCGGTACAGAATCGAGCGACATTCAGTACTTC. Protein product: CASSGTESSDIQYF. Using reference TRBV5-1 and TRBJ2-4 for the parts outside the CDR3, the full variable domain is KAGVTQTPRYLIKTRGQQVTLSCSPISGHRSVSWYQQTPGQGLQFLFEYFSETQRNKGNFPGRFSGRQFSNSRSEMNVSTLELGDSALYLCASSGTESSDIQYFGAGTRLSVL.

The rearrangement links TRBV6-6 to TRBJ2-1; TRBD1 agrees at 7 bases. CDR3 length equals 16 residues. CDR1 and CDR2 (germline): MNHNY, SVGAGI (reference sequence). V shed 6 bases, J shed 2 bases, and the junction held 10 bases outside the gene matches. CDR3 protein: CASRSTQGVTYNEQFF. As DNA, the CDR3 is TGTGCCAGCAGGTCAACGCAGGGGGTAACCTACAATGAGCAGTTCTTC.

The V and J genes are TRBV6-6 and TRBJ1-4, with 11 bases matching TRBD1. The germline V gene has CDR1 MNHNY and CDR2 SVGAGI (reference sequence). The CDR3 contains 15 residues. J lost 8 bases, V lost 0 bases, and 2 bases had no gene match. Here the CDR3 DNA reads TGTGCCAGCAGTTACTCGGGGACAGGGGGGGAAAAACTGTTTTTT. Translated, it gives CASSYSGTGGEKLFF.

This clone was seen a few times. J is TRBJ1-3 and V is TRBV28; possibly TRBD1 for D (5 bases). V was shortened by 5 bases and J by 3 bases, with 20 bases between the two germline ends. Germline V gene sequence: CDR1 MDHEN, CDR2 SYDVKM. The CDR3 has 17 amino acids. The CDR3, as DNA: TGTGCCAGCAGTCCCCCTGGACCCGGGGGATTTGGAAACACCATATATTTT. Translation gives CASSPPGPGGFGNTIYF.

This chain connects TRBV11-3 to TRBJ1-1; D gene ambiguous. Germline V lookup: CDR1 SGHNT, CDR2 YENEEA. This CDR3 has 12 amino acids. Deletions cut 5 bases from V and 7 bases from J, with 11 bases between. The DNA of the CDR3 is TGTGCCAGCAGCCAAGGACCCCTTGAAGCTTTCTTT. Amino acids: CASSQGPLEAFF.

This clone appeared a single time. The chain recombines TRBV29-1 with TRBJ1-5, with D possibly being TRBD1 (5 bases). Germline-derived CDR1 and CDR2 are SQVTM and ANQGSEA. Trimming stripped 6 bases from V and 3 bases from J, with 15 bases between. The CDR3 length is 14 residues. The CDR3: CSVSTGLVNQPQHF. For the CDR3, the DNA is TGCAGCGTAAGCACAGGCTTGGTCAATCAGCCCCAGCATTTT.

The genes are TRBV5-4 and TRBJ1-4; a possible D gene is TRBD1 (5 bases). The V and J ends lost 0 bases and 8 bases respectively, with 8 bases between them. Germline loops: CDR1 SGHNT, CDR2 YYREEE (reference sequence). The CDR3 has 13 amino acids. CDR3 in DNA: TGTGCCAGCAGCTTGGTGGGGGGGGAAAAACTGTTTTTT. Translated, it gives CASSLVGGEKLFF.

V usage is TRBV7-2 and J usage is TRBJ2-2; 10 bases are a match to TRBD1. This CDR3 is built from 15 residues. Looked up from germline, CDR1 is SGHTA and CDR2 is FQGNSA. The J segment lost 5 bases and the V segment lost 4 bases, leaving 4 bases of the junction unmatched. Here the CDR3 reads CASSSGQGWTGELFF. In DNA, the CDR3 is TGTGCCAGCAGCTCGGGACAGGGGTGGACCGGGGAGCTGTTTTTT.

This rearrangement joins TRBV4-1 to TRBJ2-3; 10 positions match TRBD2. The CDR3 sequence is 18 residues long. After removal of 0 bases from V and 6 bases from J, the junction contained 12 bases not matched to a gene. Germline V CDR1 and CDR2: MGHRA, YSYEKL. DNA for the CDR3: TGCGCCAGCAGCCAAGATTTGGGCAGCGGGGGGGTGAGGGATACGCAGTATTTT. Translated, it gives CASSQDLGSGGVRDTQYF.

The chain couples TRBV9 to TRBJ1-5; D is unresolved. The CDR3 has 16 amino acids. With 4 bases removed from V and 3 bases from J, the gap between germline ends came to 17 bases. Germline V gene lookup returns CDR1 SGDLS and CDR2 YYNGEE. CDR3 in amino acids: CASSFGGDEYNQPQHF. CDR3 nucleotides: TGTGCCAGCAGCTTTGGTGGGGATGAGTACAATCAGCCCCAGCATTTT.